This T cell receptor (beta chain) was captured by sequencing in a study of T cell repertoires in cytomegalovirus infection. Study information: CMV infection and matching HLA type were both indicated by public TCR beta signatures.

This clonotype was detected a few times. Its antigen is not identified. TCRdb independently ran MiXCR on the reads; one entry per CDR3 protein. The sample carries hundreds of thousands of distinct CDR3 sequences, 32% recorded once. The clonotype was recovered from a human donor in good health (CMV status not recorded). Some clones in this sample may be carry-over from other donors' samples. Source: cultured CD8+ T cells from PBMCs, taken from culture after CMV antigen stimulation.

CDR3 in DNA: TGTGCCACCAGCAGAGTCCGCGAGAGGCGGACCGGGGAGCTGTTTTTT. It encodes CATSRVRERRTGELFF. The chain carries TRBV15 and TRBJ2-2, with D unresolved. The CDR3 length is 16 residues. V was trimmed by 1 base and J by 5 bases, leaving 14 bases between them. The germline gives CDR1 LNHNV, CDR2 YYDKDF (reference sequence). Full variable domain (missing parts from reference TRBV15 and TRBJ2-2): DAMVIQNPRYQVTQFGKPVTLSCSQTLNHNVMYWYQQKSSQAPKLLFHYYDKDFNNEADTPDNFQSRRPNTSFCFLDIRSPGLGDTAMYLCATSRVRERRTGELFFGEGSRLTVL.